The T cell receptor beta chain under discussion was sequenced for a study of T cell responses to AZD1222 COVID-19 vaccine. Method: immunoSEQ multiplex PCR; TCRdb's copy keeps in-frame clones and lacks some. The sample includes more than 95,000 clones, approximately 93% of them seen just once. Study-wide points: Spike was spanned by vaccine-associated CD4 TCRs, which were dominant at 160-218 and 743-854. White British people made up most donors, females outnumbered males, and clonal diversity was possibly underestimated. Spike-specific TCRs gained breadth and depth after people received two AZD1222 doses.

Regarding this clone: Its antigen is unidentified.

The specimen comprised peripheral blood, sampled on day 0 of AZD1222 vaccination. The receptor comes from an adult in good health.

This CDR3 is CASSTSRGYYGYTF. In DNA, the CDR3 is TGTGCCAGCAGCACTAGCCGGGGATACTATGGCTACACCTTC. This chain connects TRBV11-2 to TRBJ1-2; D remains unclear. With 5 bases removed from V and 3 bases from J, the gap between germline ends came to 13 bases. The CDR3 sequence is 14 residues long. Germline V gene lookup returns CDR1 SGHAT and CDR2 FQNNGV. The full variable domain, completed using reference TRBV11-2 and TRBJ1-2, is EAGVAQSPRYKIIEKRQSVAFWCNPISGHATLYWYQQILGQGPKLLIQFQNNGVVDDSQLPKDRFSAERLKGVDSTLKIQPAKLEDSAVYLCASSTSRGYYGYTFGSGTRLTVV.